Listed below are T cell receptor beta chains from one sample, sequenced in a study of T cell repertoires in cytomegalovirus infection. TCRdb reprocessed the reads with MiXCR, giving one entry per CDR3 protein. This table has 130,000 or so distinct CDR3 sequences, roughly 6% appearing once. The specimen was PBMCs. These receptor sequences come from a human donor in good health (CMV status not recorded). Some clones in this sample may be carry-over from other donors' samples. Each CDR3 is given with its conserved first and last residue. The D gene is left open where the match is weak. Not every row has a clone size; where given, it reads once, few, many or a size class.

J: TRBJ2-3
D: .
size: many
V: TRBV4-1
CDR3: CASSPEDRLATDTQYF
DNA: TGCGCCAGCAGCCCCGAGGACCGGCTGGCAACAGATACGCAGTATTTT

J: TRBJ2-5
D: .
size: many
V: TRBV11-2
CDR3: CASSLDGGFQETQYF
DNA: TGTGCCAGCAGCTTAGACGGAGGGTTCCAAGAGACCCAGTACTTC

J: TRBJ2-2
D: TRBD2
size: many
V: TRBV5-4
CDR3: CASSPVAGQYTGELFF
DNA: TGTGCCAGCAGCCCCGTAGCGGGGCAATACACCGGGGAGCTGTTTTTT

J: TRBJ2-7
D: .
size: many
V: TRBV7-2
CDR3: CASSTRVYEQYF
DNA: TGTGCCAGCAGCACACGCGTCTACGAGCAGTACTTC

J: TRBJ1-1
D: .
size: .
V: TRBV14
CDR3: CASSRSGGMNTEAFF
DNA: TGTGCCAGCAGCCGATCGGGGGGCATGAACACTGAAGCTTTCTTT

J: TRBJ2-7
D: .
size: many
V: TRBV7-3
CDR3: CASSLEGGGTYEQYF
DNA: TGTGCCAGCAGCCTCGAGGGGGGGGGGACCTACGAGCAGTACTTC

J: TRBJ1-2
D: TRBD1
size: .
V: TRBV29-1
CDR3: CSVPGKRQGVGGYTF
DNA: TGCAGCGTCCCGGGGAAACGACAGGGGGTAGGAGGCTACACCTTC

J: TRBJ1-1
D: .
size: .
V: TRBV28
CDR3: CASSLQEGVLNTEAFF
DNA: TGTGCCAGCAGTTTACAAGAGGGAGTATTAAACACTGAAGCTTTCTTT

J: TRBJ1-2
D: .
size: .
V: TRBV7-9
CDR3: CASSWGKEHYGYTF
DNA: TGTGCCAGCAGCTGGGGGAAAGAACACTATGGCTACACCTTC

J: TRBJ1-6
D: .
size: few
V: TRBV15
CDR3: CATSREGLTNSPLHF
DNA: TGTGCCACCAGCAGAGAGGGACTTACGAATTCACCCCTCCACTTT

J: TRBJ1-4
D: .
size: few
V: TRBV3-1
CDR3: CASRQPNEKLFF
DNA: TGTGCCAGCAGACAGCCCAATGAAAAACTGTTTTTT

J: TRBJ2-1
D: .
size: few
V: TRBV20-1
CDR3: CSARDVRGAPIYNEQFF
DNA: TGCAGTGCTAGAGATGTGAGGGGGGCCCCCATCTACAATGAGCAGTTCTTC

J: TRBJ2-7
D: .
size: many
V: TRBV12-3/TRBV12-4
CDR3: CASSLLVPPYEQYF
DNA: TGTGCCAGCAGTTTATTGGTCCCCCCCTACGAGCAGTACTTC

J: TRBJ2-5
D: .
size: many
V: TRBV7-2
CDR3: CASSAGPGEETQYF
DNA: TGTGCCAGCAGCGCCGGGCCGGGGGAAGAGACCCAGTACTTC

J: TRBJ2-7
D: TRBD1
size: few
V: TRBV29-1
CDR3: CSAESDRGYEQYF
DNA: TGCAGCGCCGAGTCTGACAGGGGCTACGAGCAGTACTTC

J: TRBJ2-3
D: .
size: many
V: TRBV7-2
CDR3: CASSSPDTQYF
DNA: TGTGCCAGCTCTAGTCCAGATACGCAGTATTTT

J: TRBJ1-4
D: .
size: .
V: TRBV29-1
CDR3: CSGTEGDGEKLFF
DNA: TGCAGCGGGACTGAAGGGGATGGTGAAAAACTGTTTTTT

J: TRBJ2-3
D: .
size: .
V: TRBV20-1
CDR3: CSARDPWGREADTQYF
DNA: TGCAGTGCTAGAGATCCCTGGGGGCGAGAGGCAGATACGCAGTATTTT

J: TRBJ1-1
D: TRBD1
size: many
V: TRBV28
CDR3: CASMTGPQNTEAFF
DNA: TGTGCCAGCATGACAGGGCCCCAGAACACTGAAGCTTTCTTT

J: TRBJ1-6
D: TRBD1
size: many
V: TRBV12-3/TRBV12-4
CDR3: CASSFRLEPGQRNSPLHF
DNA: TGTGCCAGCAGTTTTCGTCTCGAACCGGGACAGCGGAATTCACCCCTCCACTTT

J: TRBJ2-3
D: TRBD2
size: few
V: TRBV9
CDR3: CASSRGGESTDTQYF
DNA: TGTGCCAGCAGCCGGGGGGGCGAGAGCACAGATACGCAGTATTTT

J: TRBJ2-5
D: .
size: .
V: TRBV14
CDR3: CASSQDPSQETQYF
DNA: TGTGCCAGCAGCCAAGATCCCAGCCAAGAGACCCAGTACTTC

J: TRBJ1-1
D: .
size: .
V: TRBV12-3/TRBV12-4
CDR3: CATRSLRGNTEAFF
DNA: TGTGCCACCCGAAGTCTGAGAGGGAACACTGAAGCTTTCTTT

J: TRBJ1-1
D: .
size: many
V: TRBV7-8
CDR3: CASSLDQVQNTEAFF
DNA: TGTGCCAGCAGCTTAGATCAGGTACAGAACACTGAAGCTTTCTTT

J: TRBJ2-1
D: .
size: many
V: TRBV7-8
CDR3: CASSPYNTLGYNEQFF
DNA: TGTGCCAGCAGCCCCTACAATACCCTCGGTTACAATGAGCAGTTCTTC

J: TRBJ1-4
D: TRBD1
size: many
V: TRBV7-9
CDR3: CASSMMDRGREKLFF
DNA: TGTGCCAGCAGCATGATGGACAGGGGGCGCGAAAAACTGTTTTTT

J: TRBJ2-2
D: .
size: many
V: TRBV7-2
CDR3: CASSLAARATGELFF
DNA: TGTGCCAGCAGCTTAGCGGCCAGGGCCACCGGGGAGCTGTTTTTT

J: TRBJ2-1
D: .
size: few
V: TRBV20-1
CDR3: CSAIPLDVYNEQFF
DNA: TGCAGTGCTATCCCCCTAGACGTCTACAATGAGCAGTTCTTC

J: TRBJ1-1
D: TRBD1
size: many
V: TRBV6-1
CDR3: CASGDRLNTEAFF
DNA: TGTGCCAGCGGGGACAGGTTGAACACTGAAGCTTTCTTT

J: TRBJ1-2
D: .
size: many
V: TRBV7-2
CDR3: CASSLWGGAVDGYTF
DNA: TGTGCCAGCAGCTTATGGGGAGGGGCTGTGGATGGCTACACCTTC

J: TRBJ2-3
D: .
size: many
V: TRBV7-9
CDR3: CASSPTAADTQYF
DNA: TGTGCCAGCAGCCCCACGGCGGCGGATACGCAGTATTTT

J: TRBJ2-1
D: .
size: many
V: TRBV7-6
CDR3: CASSLGQTKHWGNEQFF
DNA: TGTGCCAGCAGCCTCGGACAGACAAAGCACTGGGGCAATGAGCAGTTCTTC

J: TRBJ2-7
D: .
size: many
V: TRBV6-2/TRBV6-3
CDR3: CASRLAGGTYEQYF
DNA: TGTGCCAGCAGGCTTGCGGGCGGCACCTACGAGCAGTACTTC

J: TRBJ2-1
D: .
size: few
V: TRBV30
CDR3: CAWALTLNEQFF
DNA: TGTGCCTGGGCCCTGACCCTCAATGAGCAGTTCTTC

J: TRBJ1-3
D: .
size: few
V: TRBV7-2
CDR3: CASSALGTLGNTIYF
DNA: TGTGCCAGCAGCGCATTGGGGACGTTAGGAAACACCATATATTTT

J: TRBJ1-5
D: .
size: few
V: TRBV6-2/TRBV6-3
CDR3: CASSYRGQVQPQHF
DNA: TGTGCCAGCAGTTATCGGGGTCAGGTTCAGCCCCAGCATTTT

J: TRBJ2-3
D: TRBD1
size: many
V: TRBV6-6
CDR3: CASREGQGADTQYF
DNA: TGTGCCAGCAGGGAGGGACAGGGGGCAGATACGCAGTATTTT

J: TRBJ2-1
D: TRBD2
size: many
V: TRBV28
CDR3: CASNRGLAGSNEQFF
DNA: TGTGCCAGCAATAGGGGACTAGCGGGGTCGAATGAGCAGTTCTTC

J: TRBJ2-7
D: .
size: .
V: TRBV14
CDR3: CASSQDNRISSYEQYF
DNA: TGTGCCAGCAGCCAAGATAACAGAATTAGCTCCTACGAGCAGTACTTC

J: TRBJ2-7
D: TRBD2
size: many
V: TRBV12-3/TRBV12-4
CDR3: CASSPGRGGYEQYF
DNA: TGTGCCAGCAGCCCCGGGAGGGGTGGCTACGAGCAGTACTTC

J: TRBJ2-7
D: .
size: .
V: TRBV12-3/TRBV12-4
CDR3: CASSLETYYYEQYF
DNA: TGTGCCAGCAGTTTAGAGACATACTACTACGAGCAGTACTTC

J: TRBJ2-1
D: TRBD1
size: many
V: TRBV7-2
CDR3: CASGGTGGSRSYNEQFF
DNA: TGTGCCAGCGGGGGGACAGGGGGCTCCCGCTCCTACAATGAGCAGTTCTTC

J: TRBJ2-3
D: TRBD2
size: many
V: TRBV7-3
CDR3: CASSFGGGGAGDTQYF
DNA: TGTGCCAGCAGCTTTGGAGGCGGGGGGGCGGGAGATACGCAGTATTTT

J: TRBJ2-5
D: .
size: many
V: TRBV7-2
CDR3: CASSQENLQETQYF
DNA: TGTGCCAGCAGTCAGGAGAACCTCCAAGAGACCCAGTACTTC

J: TRBJ2-2
D: .
size: many
V: TRBV10-3
CDR3: CAISPSKGNTGELFF
DNA: TGTGCCATCAGCCCTTCGAAGGGGAACACCGGGGAGCTGTTTTTT

J: TRBJ1-5
D: .
size: many
V: TRBV28
CDR3: CASKISGERQPQHF
DNA: TGTGCCAGCAAGATCTCAGGGGAACGGCAGCCCCAGCATTTT

J: TRBJ2-7
D: .
size: many
V: TRBV7-2
CDR3: CASSRQSSYEQYF
DNA: TGTGCCAGCAGCCGACAATCCTCCTACGAGCAGTACTTC

J: TRBJ1-1
D: .
size: many
V: TRBV29-1
CDR3: CSVERNTEAFF
DNA: TGCAGCGTTGAACGGAACACTGAAGCTTTCTTT

J: TRBJ2-2
D: TRBD2
size: many
V: TRBV7-2
CDR3: CASRTLSGGAPTGELFF
DNA: TGTGCCAGCAGAACCCTCAGCGGGGGGGCCCCCACCGGGGAGCTGTTTTTT

J: TRBJ2-5
D: TRBD2
size: many
V: TRBV7-9
CDR3: CASSRDYSGTQYF
DNA: TGTGCCAGCAGCAGGGACTACTCGGGGACCCAGTACTTC

J: TRBJ2-1
D: .
size: many
V: TRBV11-1
CDR3: CASSRAASSEQFF
DNA: TGTGCCAGCAGTAGGGCGGCTAGCAGTGAGCAGTTCTTC